This T cell receptor beta chain is drawn from a study of CD8 T cells in Susac syndrome (dated by TCRdb to about 2019). For context, the study as a whole: Repertoire sequencing was used to test whether CD8+ T cell activation and differentiation in Susac syndrome was antigen driven. Here is what the overall study found, with its caveats: The number of individuals in the TCR sequencing and HLA analysis was acknowledged as relatively small.

RNA was extracted using the RNeasy kit, and roughly 0.5 to 1 ug of the RNA was reverse transcribed with random hexamers. The immunoSEQ multiplex PCR assay, covering 54 Vbeta and 13 Jbeta segments, was used to amplify TCR beta CDR3 regions. To correct PCR amplification bias, a synthetic template baseline was used for both primer optimization and computational correction. In the original analysis: Reads were annotated to V, D and J genes per IMGT and analyzed with immunoSEQ Analyzer, keeping only productive sequences. Clonality was calculated as one minus the Shannon entropy normalized by log2 of the number of productive unique sequences. For each patient and control, public and private clones were evaluated within the 100 most prevalent clones. Clones were defined as Susac-specific if absent from the healthy and MS cohorts, from approximately 1,100 published viral clones and from other ImmuneACCESS disease sequences. Using fastp at Q25 and MiXCR, TCRdb reprocessed the public reads and kept productive beta chains. CDR3 protein sequences are deduplicated, and each keeps its most common genes and DNA. TCRdb assigned the V and J calls; the authors' analysis was not used. In this sample the table shows roughly 200,000 distinct CDR3 sequences, approximately 95% of which occur a single time. The ten top clones hold 0.1% of the sample.

Including the terminal cysteine and phenylalanine, the CDR3 comprises 16 residues. Here the CDR3 DNA is all that survives: 48 bases in frame from base 1. V is trimmed back by 6 bases and J by 4 bases, and the junction contains 10 bases that no gene match accounts for. Based on the germline V gene, the CDR1 and CDR2 sequences are MDHEN and SYDVKM. High-throughput TCR beta sequencing profiled peripheral blood CD8+ and CD4+ T cells from healthy donors, Susac syndrome patients and multiple sclerosis patients. Healthy donors were included as age- and sex-matched controls. Bulk CD8+ and CD4+ T cells were purified by magnetic negative isolation, whereas CD8+ TEMRA cells were enriched by FACS. Blood was collected in EDTA tubes and processed within 24 hours, with PBMCs isolated through density gradient centrifugation. PBMCs intended for TCR sequencing were frozen in liquid nitrogen and were later thawed in a 37 degrees C water bath. Purity of sorted or isolated CD4+, CD8+ and CD8+ TEMRA cells was at least 90%.

About this clonotype: Its antigen specificity is not known. The input lacks base qualities; no much larger clone sits a single base away.

The sequence was collected from a human donor in good health. The V and J genes are TRBV28 and TRBJ1-5; the central 9 bases match TRBD1. Sequenced material: CD4+ T cells from PBMCs. The CDR3 loop reads CASRHTGGVKNQPQHF. The DNA reads as follows: TGTGCCAGCAGACATACAGGGGGCGTCAAAAATCAGCCCCAGCATTTT.